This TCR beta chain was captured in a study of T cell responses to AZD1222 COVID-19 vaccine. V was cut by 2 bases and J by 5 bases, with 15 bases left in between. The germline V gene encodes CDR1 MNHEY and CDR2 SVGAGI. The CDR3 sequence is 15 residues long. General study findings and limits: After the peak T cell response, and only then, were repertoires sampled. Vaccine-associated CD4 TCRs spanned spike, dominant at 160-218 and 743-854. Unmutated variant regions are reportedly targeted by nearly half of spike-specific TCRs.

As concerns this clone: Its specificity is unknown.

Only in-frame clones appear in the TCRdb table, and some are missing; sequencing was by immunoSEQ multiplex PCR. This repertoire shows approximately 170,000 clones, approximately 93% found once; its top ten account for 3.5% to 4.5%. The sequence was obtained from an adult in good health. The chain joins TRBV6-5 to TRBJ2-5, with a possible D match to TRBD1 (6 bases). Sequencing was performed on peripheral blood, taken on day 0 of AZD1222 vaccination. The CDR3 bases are TGTGCCAGCAGTTACCCTCAGGGGAGAAGGGAGACCCAGTACTTC. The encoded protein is CASSYPQGRRETQYF.